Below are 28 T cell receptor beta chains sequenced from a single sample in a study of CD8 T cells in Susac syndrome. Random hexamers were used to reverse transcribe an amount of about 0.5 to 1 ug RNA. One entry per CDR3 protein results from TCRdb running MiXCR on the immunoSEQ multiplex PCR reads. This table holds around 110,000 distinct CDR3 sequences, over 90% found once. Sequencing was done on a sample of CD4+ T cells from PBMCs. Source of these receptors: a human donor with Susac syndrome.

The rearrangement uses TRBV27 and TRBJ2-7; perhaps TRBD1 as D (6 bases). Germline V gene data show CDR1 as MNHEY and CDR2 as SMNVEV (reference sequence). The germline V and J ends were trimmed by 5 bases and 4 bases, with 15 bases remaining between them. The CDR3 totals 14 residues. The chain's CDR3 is CASSLRQDWYEQYF. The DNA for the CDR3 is TGTGCCAGCAGTCTCCGACAGGATTGGTACGAGCAGTACTTC.

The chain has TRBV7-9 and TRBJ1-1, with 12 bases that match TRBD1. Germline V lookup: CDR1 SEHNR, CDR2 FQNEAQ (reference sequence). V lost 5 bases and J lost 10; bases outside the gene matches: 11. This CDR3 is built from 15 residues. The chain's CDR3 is CASSRLRDRGRLAFF. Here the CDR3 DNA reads TGTGCCAGCAGCCGACTCCGGGACAGGGGGCGATTAGCTTTCTTT.

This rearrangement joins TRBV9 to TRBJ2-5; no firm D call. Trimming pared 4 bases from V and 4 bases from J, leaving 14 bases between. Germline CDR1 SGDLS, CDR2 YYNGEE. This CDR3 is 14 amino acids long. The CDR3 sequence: CASSSRSDRETQYF. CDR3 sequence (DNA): TGTGCCAGCAGCTCCCGCAGTGATAGAGAGACCCAGTACTTC.

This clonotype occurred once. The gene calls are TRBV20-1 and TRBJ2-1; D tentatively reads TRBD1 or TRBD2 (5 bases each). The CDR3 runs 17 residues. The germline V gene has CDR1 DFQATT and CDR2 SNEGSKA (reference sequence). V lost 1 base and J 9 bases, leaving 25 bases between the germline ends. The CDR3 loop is CSARGGWRAQIEGEQFF. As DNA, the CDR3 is TGCAGTGCTAGAGGGGGGTGGCGCGCCCAAATAGAGGGTGAGCAGTTCTTC.

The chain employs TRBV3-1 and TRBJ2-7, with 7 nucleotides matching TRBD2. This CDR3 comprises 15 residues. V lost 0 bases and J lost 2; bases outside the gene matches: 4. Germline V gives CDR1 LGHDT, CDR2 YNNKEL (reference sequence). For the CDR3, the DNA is TGTGCCAGCAGCCAAGATGCGGGAGACGCCTACGAGCAGTACTTC. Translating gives CASSQDAGDAYEQYF.

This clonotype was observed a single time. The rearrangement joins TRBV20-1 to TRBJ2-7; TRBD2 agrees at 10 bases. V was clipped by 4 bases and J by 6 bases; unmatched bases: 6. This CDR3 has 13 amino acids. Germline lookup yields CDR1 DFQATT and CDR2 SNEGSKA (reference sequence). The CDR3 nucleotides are TGCAGTGCTACCGGGACTAGCGTAGGCGAGCAGTACTTC. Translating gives CSATGTSVGEQYF.

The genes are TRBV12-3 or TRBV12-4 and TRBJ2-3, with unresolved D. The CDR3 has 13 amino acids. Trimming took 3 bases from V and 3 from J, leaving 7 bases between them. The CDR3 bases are TGTGCCAGCAGTTTGAGTAAGACAGATACGCAGTATTTT. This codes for CASSLSKTDTQYF.

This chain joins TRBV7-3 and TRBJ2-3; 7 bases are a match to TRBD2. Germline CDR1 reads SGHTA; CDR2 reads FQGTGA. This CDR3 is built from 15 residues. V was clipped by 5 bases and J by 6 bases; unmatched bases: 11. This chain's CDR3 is CASSIRGRERDTQYF. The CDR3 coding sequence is TGTGCCAGCAGCATCCGTGGGCGGGAGAGGGATACGCAGTATTTT.

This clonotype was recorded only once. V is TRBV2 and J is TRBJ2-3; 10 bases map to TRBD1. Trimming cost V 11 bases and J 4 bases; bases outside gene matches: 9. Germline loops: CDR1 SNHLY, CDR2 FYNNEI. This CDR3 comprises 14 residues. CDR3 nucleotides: TGTGCCGTAACCGGGACAGGGGCCTCAGATACGCAGTATTTT. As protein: CAVTGTGASDTQYF. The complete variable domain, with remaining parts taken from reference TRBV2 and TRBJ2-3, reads EPEVTQTPSHQVTQMGQEVILRCVPISNHLYFYWYRQILGQKVEFLVSFYNNEISEKSEIFDDQFSVERPDGSNFTLKIRSTKLEDSAMYFCAVTGTGASDTQYFGPGTRLTVL.

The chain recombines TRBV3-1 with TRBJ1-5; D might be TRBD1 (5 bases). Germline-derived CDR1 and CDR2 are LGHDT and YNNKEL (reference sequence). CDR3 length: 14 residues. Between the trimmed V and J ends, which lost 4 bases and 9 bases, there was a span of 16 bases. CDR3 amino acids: CASSPNPGERPQHF. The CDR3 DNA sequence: TGTGCCAGCAGCCCGAACCCGGGGGAACGGCCCCAGCATTTT.

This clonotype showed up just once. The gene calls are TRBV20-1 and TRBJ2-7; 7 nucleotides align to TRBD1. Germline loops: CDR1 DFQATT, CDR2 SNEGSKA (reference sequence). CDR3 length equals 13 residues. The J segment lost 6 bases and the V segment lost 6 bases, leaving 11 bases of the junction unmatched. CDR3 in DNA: TGCAGTGCGAACAGGGGTCCTCTGGGCGAGCAGTACTTC. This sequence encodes CSANRGPLGEQYF.

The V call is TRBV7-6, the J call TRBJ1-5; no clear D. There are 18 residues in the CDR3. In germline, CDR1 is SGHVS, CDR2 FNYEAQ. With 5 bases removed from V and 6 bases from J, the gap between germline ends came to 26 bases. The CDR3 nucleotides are TGTGCCAGCAGCCCCCACCCGGGCGGGATCGGTCTTCGTCAGCCCCAGCATTTT. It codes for CASSPHPGGIGLRQPQHF.

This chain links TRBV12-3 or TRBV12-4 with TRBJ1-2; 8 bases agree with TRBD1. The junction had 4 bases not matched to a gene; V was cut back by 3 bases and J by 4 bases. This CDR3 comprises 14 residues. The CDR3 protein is CASSLRQGSYGYTF. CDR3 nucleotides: TGTGCCAGCAGTTTGCGACAGGGGAGCTATGGCTACACCTTC.

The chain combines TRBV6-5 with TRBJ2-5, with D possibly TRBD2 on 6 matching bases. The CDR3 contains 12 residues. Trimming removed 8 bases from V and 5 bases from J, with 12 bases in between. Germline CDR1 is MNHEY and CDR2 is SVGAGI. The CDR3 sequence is CASRRGTETQYF. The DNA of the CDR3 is TGTGCCAGCCGCCGGGGGACGGAGACCCAGTACTTC.

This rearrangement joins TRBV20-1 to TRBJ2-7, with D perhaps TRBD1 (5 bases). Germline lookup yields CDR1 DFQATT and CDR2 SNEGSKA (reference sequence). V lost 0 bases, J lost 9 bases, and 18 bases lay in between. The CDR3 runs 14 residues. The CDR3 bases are TGCAGTGCTAGAGATGGTCAGGGTCCTATTGGGCAGTACTTC. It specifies CSARDGQGPIGQYF.

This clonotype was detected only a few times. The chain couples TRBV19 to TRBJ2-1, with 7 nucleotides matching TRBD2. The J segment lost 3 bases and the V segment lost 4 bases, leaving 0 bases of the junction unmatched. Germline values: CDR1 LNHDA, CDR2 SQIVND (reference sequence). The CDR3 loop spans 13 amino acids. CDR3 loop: CASSTGGYNEQFF. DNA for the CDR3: TGTGCCAGTAGTACGGGAGGCTACAATGAGCAGTTCTTC.

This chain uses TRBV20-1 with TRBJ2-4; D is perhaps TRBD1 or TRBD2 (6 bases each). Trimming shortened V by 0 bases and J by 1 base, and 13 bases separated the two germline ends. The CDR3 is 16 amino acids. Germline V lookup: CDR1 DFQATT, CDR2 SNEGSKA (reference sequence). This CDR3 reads CSARDRRGSAKNIQYF. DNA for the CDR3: TGCAGTGCTAGAGATAGGAGGGGGTCGGCCAAAAACATTCAGTACTTC.

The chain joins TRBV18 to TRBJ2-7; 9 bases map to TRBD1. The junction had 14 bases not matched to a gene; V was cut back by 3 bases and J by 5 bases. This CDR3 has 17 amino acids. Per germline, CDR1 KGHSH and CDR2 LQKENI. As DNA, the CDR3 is TGTGCCAGCTCACCTCTCTTGCCCGGGACAGGGTCCGACGAGCAGTACTTC. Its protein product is CASSPLLPGTGSDEQYF.

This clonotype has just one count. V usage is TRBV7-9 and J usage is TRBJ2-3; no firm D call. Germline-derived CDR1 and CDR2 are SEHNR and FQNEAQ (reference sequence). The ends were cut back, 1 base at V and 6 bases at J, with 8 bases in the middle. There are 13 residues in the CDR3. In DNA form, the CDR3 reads TGTGCCAGCAGCTTAGGTCAATGGGATACGCAGTATTTT. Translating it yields CASSLGQWDTQYF.

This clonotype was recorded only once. The CDR3 region has the DNA TGTGCCAGCAGGGAGGGCCGTAATCAGCCCCAGCATTTT. Translation gives CASREGRNQPQHF. The chain combines TRBV2 with TRBJ1-5; D uncertain. V dropped 6 bases and J dropped 4 bases, with 10 bases sitting between them. This CDR3 is 13 amino acids long. The germline gives CDR1 SNHLY, CDR2 FYNNEI. The entire variable domain, with the rest obtained from reference TRBV2 and TRBJ1-5, is as follows: EPEVTQTPSHQVTQMGQEVILRCVPISNHLYFYWYRQILGQKVEFLVSFYNNEISEKSEIFDDQFSVERPDGSNFTLKIRSTKLEDSAMYFCASREGRNQPQHFGDGTRLSIL.

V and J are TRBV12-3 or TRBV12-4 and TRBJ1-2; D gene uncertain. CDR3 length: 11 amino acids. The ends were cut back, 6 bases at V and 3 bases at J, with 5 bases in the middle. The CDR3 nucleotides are TGTGCCAGCAGACTAGACTATGGCTACACCTTC. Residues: CASRLDYGYTF.

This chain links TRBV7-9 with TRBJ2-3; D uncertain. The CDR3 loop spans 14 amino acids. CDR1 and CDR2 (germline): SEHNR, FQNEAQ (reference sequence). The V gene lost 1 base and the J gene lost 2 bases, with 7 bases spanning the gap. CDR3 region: CASSLGANTDTQYF. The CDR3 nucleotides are TGTGCCAGCAGCTTAGGGGCTAACACAGATACGCAGTATTTT.

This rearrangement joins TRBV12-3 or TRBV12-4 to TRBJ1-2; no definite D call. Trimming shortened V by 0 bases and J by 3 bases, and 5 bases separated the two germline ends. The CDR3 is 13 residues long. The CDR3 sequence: CASSLAPDYGYTF. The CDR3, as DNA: TGTGCCAGCAGTTTAGCGCCAGACTATGGCTACACCTTC.

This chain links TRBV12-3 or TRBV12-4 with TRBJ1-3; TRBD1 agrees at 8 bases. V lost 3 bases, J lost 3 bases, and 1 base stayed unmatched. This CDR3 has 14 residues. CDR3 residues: CASSFGQGGNTIYF. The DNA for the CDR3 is TGTGCCAGCAGTTTCGGACAGGGTGGAAACACCATATATTTT.

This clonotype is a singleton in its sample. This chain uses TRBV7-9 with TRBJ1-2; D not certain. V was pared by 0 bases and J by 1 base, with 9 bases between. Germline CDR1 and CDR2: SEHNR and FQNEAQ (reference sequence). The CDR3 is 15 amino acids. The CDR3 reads CASSLAGLNNYGYTF. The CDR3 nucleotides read TGTGCCAGCAGCTTAGCTGGCCTTAATAACTATGGCTACACCTTC. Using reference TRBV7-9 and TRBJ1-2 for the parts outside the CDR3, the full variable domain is DTGVSQNPRHKITKRGQNVTFRCDPISEHNRLYWYRQTLGQGPEFLTYFQNEAQLEKSRLLSDRFSAERPKGSFSTLEIQRTEQGDSAMYLCASSLAGLNNYGYTFGSGTRLTVV.

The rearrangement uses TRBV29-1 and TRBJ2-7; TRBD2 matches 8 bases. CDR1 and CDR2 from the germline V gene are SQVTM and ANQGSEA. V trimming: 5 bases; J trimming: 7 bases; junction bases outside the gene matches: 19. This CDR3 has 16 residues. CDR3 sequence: CSVTRGGSGAMGEQYF. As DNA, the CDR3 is TGCAGCGTTACCCGAGGGGGTAGCGGGGCTATGGGGGAGCAGTACTTC.

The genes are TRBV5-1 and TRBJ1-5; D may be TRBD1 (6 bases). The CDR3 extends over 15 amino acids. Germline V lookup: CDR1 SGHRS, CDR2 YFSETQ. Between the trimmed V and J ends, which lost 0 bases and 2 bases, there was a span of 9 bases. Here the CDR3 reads CASSLEGGGNQPQHF. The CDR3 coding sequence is TGCGCCAGCAGCTTGGAGGGGGGTGGCAATCAGCCCCAGCATTTT.

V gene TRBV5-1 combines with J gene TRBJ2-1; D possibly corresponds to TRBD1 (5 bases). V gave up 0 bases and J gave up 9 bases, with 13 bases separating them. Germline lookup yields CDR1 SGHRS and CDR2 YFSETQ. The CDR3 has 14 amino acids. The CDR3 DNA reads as TGCGCCAGCAGCTTGGGGGCAGGGAAGAGTGAGCAGTTCTTC. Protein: CASSLGAGKSEQFF.